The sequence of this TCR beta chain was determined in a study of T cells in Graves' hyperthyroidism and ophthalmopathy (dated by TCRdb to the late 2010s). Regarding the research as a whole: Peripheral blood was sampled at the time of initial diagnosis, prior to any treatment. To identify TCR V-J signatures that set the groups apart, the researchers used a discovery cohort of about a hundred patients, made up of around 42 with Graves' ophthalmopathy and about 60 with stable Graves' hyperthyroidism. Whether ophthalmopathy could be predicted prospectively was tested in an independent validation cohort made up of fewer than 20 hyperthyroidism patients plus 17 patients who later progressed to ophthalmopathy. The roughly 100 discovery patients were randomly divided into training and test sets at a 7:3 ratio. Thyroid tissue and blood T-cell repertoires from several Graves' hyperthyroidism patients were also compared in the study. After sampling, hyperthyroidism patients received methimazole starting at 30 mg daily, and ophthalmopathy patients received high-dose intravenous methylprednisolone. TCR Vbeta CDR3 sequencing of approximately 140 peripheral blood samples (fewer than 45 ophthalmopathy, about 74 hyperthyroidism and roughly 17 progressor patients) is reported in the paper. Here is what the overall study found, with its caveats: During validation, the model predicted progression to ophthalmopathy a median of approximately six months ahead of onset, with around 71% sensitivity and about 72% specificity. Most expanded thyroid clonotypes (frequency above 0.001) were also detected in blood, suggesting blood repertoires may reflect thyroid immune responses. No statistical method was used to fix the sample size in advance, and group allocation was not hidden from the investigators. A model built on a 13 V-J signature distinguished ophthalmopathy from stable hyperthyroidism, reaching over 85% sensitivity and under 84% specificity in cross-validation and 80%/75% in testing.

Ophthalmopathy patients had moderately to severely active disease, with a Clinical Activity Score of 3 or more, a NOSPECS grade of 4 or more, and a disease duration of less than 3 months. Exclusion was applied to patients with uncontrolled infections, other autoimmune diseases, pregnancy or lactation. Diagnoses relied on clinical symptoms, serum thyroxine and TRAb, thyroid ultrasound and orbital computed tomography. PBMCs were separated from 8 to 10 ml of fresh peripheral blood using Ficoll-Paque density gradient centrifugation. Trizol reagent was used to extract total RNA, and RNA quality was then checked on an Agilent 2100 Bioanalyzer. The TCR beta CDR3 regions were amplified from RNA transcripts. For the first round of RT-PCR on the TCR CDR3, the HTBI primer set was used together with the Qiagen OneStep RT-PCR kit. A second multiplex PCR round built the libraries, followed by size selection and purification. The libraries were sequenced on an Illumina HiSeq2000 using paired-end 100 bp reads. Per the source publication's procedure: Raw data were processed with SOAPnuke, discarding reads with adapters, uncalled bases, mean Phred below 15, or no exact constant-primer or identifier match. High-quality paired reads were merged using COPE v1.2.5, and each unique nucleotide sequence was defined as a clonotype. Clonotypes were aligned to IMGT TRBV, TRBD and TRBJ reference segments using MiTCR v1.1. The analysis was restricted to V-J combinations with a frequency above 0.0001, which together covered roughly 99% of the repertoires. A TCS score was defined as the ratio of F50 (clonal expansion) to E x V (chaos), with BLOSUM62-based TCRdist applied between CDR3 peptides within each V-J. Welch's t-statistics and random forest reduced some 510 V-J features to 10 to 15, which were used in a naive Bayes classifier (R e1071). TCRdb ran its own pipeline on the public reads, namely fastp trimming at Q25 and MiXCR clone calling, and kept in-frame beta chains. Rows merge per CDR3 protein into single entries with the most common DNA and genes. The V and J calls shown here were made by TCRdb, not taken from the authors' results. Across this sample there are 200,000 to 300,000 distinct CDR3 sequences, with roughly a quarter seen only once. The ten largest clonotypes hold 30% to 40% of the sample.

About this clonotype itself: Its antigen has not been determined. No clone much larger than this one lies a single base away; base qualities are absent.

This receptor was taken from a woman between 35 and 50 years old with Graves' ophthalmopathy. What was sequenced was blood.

The DNA reads TGTGCCAGCAGAAGCCCGGGACAGGGAACAGAGACCCAGTACTTC. It specifies CASRSPGQGTETQYF. The V and J genes are TRBV28 and TRBJ2-5; TRBD1 matches 9 bases in the middle. For this chain, trimming is 6 bases at the V end and 4 bases at the J end, and the number of junction bases without a gene match is 9. Counted from cysteine to phenylalanine, this CDR3 has 15 amino acids. Only CDR3 DNA is held: 45 bases, read in frame from base 1. CDR1 and CDR2 were assigned from the germline V gene as MDHEN and SYDVKM.